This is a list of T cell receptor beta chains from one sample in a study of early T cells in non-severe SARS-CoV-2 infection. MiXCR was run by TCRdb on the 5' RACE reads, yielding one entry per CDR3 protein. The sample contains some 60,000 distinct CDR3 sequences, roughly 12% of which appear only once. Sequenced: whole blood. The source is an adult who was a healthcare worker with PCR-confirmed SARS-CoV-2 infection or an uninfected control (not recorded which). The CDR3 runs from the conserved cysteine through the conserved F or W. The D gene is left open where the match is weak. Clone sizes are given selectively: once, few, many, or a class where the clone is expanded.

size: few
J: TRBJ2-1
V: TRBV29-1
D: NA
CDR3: CSVVQGQRYNEQFF
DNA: TGCAGCGTCGTACAGGGTCAGAGGTACAATGAGCAGTTCTTC

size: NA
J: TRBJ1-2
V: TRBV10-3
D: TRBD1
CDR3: CAISEGTVYGYTF
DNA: TGTGCCATCAGTGAGGGGACAGTTTATGGCTACACCTTC

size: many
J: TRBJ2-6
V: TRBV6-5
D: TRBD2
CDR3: CASSSGGRASGANVLTF
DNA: TGTGCCAGCAGCTCGGGCGGGAGGGCCTCTGGGGCCAACGTCCTGACTTTC

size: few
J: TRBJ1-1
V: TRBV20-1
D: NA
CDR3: CSARPSWGTEAFF
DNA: TGCAGTGCCCGCCCCAGTTGGGGTACTGAAGCTTTCTTT

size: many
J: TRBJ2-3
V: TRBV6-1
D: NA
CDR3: CASSGLADTQYF
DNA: TGTGCCAGCAGTGGACTAGCAGATACGCAGTATTTT

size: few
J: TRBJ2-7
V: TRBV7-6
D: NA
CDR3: CASSLESSYEQYF
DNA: TGTGCCAGCAGCTTAGAGAGCTCCTACGAGCAGTACTTC

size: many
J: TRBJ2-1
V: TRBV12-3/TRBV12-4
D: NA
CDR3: CASTDGLYNEQFF
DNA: TGTGCCAGCACCGACGGCCTCTACAATGAGCAGTTCTTC

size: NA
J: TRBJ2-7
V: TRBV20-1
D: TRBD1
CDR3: CSAWDRGYEQYF
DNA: TGCAGTGCATGGGACAGGGGTTACGAGCAGTACTTC

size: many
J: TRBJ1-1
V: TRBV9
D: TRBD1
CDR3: CASSVDPSTGINTEAFF
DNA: TGTGCCAGCAGCGTAGACCCCTCGACAGGGATCAACACTGAAGCTTTCTTT

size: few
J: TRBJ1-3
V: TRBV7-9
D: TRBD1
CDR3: CASSSSGTASSGNTIYF
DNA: TGTGCCAGCAGCAGTTCCGGGACAGCCAGCTCTGGAAACACCATATATTTT

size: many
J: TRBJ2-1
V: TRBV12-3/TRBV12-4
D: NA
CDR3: CASSWGWGEQFF
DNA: TGTGCCAGCAGTTGGGGCTGGGGTGAGCAGTTCTTC

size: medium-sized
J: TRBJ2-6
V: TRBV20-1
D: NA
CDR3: CSARGVGSGANVLTF
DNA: TGCAGTGCTAGAGGAGTCGGCTCTGGGGCCAACGTCCTGACTTTC

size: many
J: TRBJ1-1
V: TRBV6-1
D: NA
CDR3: CASSLSNTEAFF
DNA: TGTGCCAGCAGTCTCTCGAACACTGAAGCTTTCTTT

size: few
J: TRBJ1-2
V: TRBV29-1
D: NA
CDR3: CSVGSTIGYGYTF
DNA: TGCAGCGTGGGTAGTACTATAGGATATGGCTACACCTTC

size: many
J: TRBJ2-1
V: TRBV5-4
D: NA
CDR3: CASSLGGTSSSYNEQFF
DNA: TGTGCCAGCAGCTTGGGTGGTACTAGCAGCTCCTACAATGAGCAGTTCTTC

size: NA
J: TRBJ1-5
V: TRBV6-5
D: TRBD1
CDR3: CASSQTYRGGANQPQHF
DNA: TGTGCCAGCAGTCAGACCTACAGGGGAGGCGCAAATCAGCCCCAGCATTTT

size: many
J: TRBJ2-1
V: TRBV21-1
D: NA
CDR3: CASRQETGSYNEQFF
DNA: TGTGCCAGCCGGCAGGAGACAGGGTCATACAATGAGCAGTTCTTC

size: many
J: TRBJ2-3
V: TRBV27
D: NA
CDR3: CASRQGFWSTDTQYF
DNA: TGTGCCAGCAGGCAGGGTTTTTGGAGCACAGATACGCAGTATTTT

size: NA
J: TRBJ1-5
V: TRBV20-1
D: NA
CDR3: CSARRQNQPQHF
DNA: TGCAGTGCTAGGCGACAGAATCAGCCCCAGCATTTT

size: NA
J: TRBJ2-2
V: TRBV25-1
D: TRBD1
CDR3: CASRGQFTTGEPFF
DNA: TGTGCCAGCAGGGGACAGTTCACCACCGGGGAGCCGTTTTTT

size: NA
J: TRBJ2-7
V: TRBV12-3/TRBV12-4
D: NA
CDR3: CASSYGYEQYF
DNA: TGTGCCAGCAGTTACGGCTACGAGCAGTACTTC

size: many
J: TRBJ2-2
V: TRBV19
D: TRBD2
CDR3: CASRTSGKNTGELFF
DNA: TGTGCCAGTCGTACTAGCGGGAAGAACACCGGGGAGCTGTTTTTT

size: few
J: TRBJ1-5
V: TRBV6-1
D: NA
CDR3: CASSESRGHQPQHF
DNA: TGTGCCAGCAGTGAAAGCAGGGGACATCAGCCCCAGCATTTT

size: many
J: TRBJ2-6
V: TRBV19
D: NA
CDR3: CATSQVRWGALGANVLTF
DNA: TGTGCCACCAGTCAGGTCAGGTGGGGAGCGTTGGGGGCCAACGTCCTGACTTTC